These 27 T cell receptor beta chains share one sample of origin, sequenced in a study of cytomegalovirus exposure and HLA in healthy donors (dated by TCRdb to 2016 to 2017). The library came from the immunoSEQ multiplex PCR assay. A mixture of 60 forward primers for TCR Vbeta segments and 13 reverse primers for TCR Jbeta segments was used in the multiplex PCR. TCRdb obtained this table from immuneACCESS and retained in-frame rearrangements with V and J assigned. These tables miss some clones; where compared with another copy, unresolved V genes account for less than half of the shortfall, and the remainder is unexplained. For this sample, the table gives roughly 60,000 clones. The top ten clones comprise 3.5% to 4% of the sample. The sequenced sample consisted of PBMCs. The receptors come from a woman aged 18-35 years in good health and CMV-seronegative.

Concerning this clone itself: This CDR3 is also generated by other DNA sequences in the sample. The chain links TRBV25-1 to TRBJ2-7, with no clear D. The CDR3 extends over 11 amino acids. Trimming removed 3 bases from V and 3 bases from J, with 3 bases in between. Germline V gives CDR1 MGHDK, CDR2 SYGVNS. CDR3 sequence (DNA): TGTGCCAGCAGTGATAGCTACGAGCAGTACTTC. It codes for CASSDSYEQYF.

The chain combines TRBV25-1 with TRBJ1-3; D perhaps matches TRBD1 (6 bases). Germline V CDR1 and CDR2: MGHDK, SYGVNS. V lost 3 bases and J 3 bases, leaving 12 bases between the germline ends. The CDR3 has 15 amino acids. The CDR3 sequence is CASSEADRYGNTIYF. The CDR3, as DNA: TGTGCCAGCAGTGAGGCGGACAGATATGGAAACACCATATATTTT.

As DNA, the CDR3 is TGTGCCTGGAGTTACGGTAGCGGAGTGTACCAAGAGACCCAGTACTTC. Encoded protein: CAWSYGSGVYQETQYF. The chain joins TRBV30 to TRBJ2-5, with D perhaps TRBD2 (6 bases). The CDR3 consists of 16 residues. V gave up 2 bases and J gave up 0 bases, with 16 bases separating them. CDR1 GTSNPN and CDR2 SVGIG come from the germline V gene (reference sequence).

The chain uses TRBV6-5 and TRBJ2-7; D gene ambiguous. Germline V gene lookup returns CDR1 MNHEY and CDR2 SVGAGI. This CDR3 comprises 14 residues. Trimming took off 5 bases at V and 0 bases at J, with 11 bases between the two ends. In nucleotides, the CDR3 is TGTGCCAGCAGTACGGTGCGGAGCTCCTACGAGCAGTACTTC. This sequence encodes CASSTVRSSYEQYF.

This rearrangement joins TRBV15 to TRBJ2-1; 15 nucleotides agree with TRBD2. Trimming took 5 bases from V and 6 from J; bases not matched to a gene: 11. Germline loops: CDR1 LNHNV, CDR2 YYDKDF (reference sequence). The CDR3 extends over 18 amino acids. CDR3 protein: CATSRRTSGRAYVNEQFF. The CDR3 bases are TGTGCCACCAGCCGTCGGACTAGCGGGAGGGCCTATGTCAATGAGCAGTTCTTC.

The gene calls are TRBV30 and TRBJ1-4; 11 positions match TRBD1. The CDR3 length is 14 residues. Germline V CDR1 and CDR2: GTSNPN, SVGIG (reference sequence). V was pared by 3 bases and J by 7 bases, with 4 bases of the junction left unmatched. CDR3 nucleotides: TGTGCCTGGAGGAAAGGACAGGGGGCTGAAAAACTGTTTTTT. It encodes CAWRKGQGAEKLFF. The entire variable domain, with the rest obtained from reference TRBV30 and TRBJ1-4, is as follows: SQTIHQWPATLVQPVGSPLSLECTVEGTSNPNLYWYRQAAGRGLQLLFYSVGIGQISSEVPQNLSASRPQDRQFILSSKKLLLSDSGFYLCAWRKGQGAEKLFFGSGTQLSVL.

Its frequency marks this clone as medium-sized. The genes are TRBV15 and TRBJ2-3, with 11 bases that match TRBD2. Germline CDR1 and CDR2: LNHNV and YYDKDF (reference sequence). The junction had 6 bases not matched to a gene; V was cut back by 6 bases and J by 1 base. The CDR3 is 16 amino acids. CDR3 coding DNA: TGTGCCACCAGTGAGACTAGCGGGACCGGCACAGATACGCAGTATTTT. Residues: CATSETSGTGTDTQYF.

V is TRBV29-1 and J is TRBJ1-2; 8 bases fit TRBD1. The CDR3 consists of 13 residues. V gave up 3 bases and J gave up 3 bases; unmatched junction bases: 3. Germline CDR1 and CDR2: SQVTM and ANQGSEA. CDR3 residues: CSVDGQGDYGYTF. The CDR3 DNA reads TGCAGCGTTGACGGACAGGGAGACTATGGCTACACCTTC.

This chain connects TRBV9 to TRBJ2-1; 10 positions match TRBD1. Germline V gene data show CDR1 as SGDLS and CDR2 as YYNGEE. The CDR3 is made up of 15 amino acids. The V segment lost 3 bases and the J segment 7 bases; nucleotides outside the gene matches: 7. The CDR3 spells CASSATGGFSNEQFF. The CDR3 DNA reads as TGTGCCAGCAGCGCGACAGGGGGCTTTTCTAATGAGCAGTTCTTC.

The V call is TRBV29-1, the J call TRBJ2-3, with 11 bases matching TRBD2. V gave up 6 bases and J gave up 2 bases; unmatched junction bases: 4. The V gene's germline CDR1 is SQVTM and CDR2 ANQGSEA. The CDR3 is 14 residues long. CDR3 region: CSVSSGGPTDTQYF. CDR3 in DNA: TGCAGCGTCTCTAGCGGGGGGCCCACAGATACGCAGTATTTT.

The chain uses TRBV6-6 and TRBJ1-3; D gene unclear. Trimming shortened V by 6 bases and J by 0 bases, and 15 bases separated the two germline ends. The CDR3 contains 16 residues. The germline CDR1 and CDR2 sequences are MNHNY and SVGAGI (reference sequence). The CDR3 sequence is CASSPSLTSSGNTIYF. Here the CDR3 DNA reads TGTGCCAGCAGCCCCTCTCTTACTAGCTCTGGAAACACCATATATTTT.

The gene calls are TRBV11-3 and TRBJ1-3; TRBD1 agrees at 8 bases. The CDR3 covers 16 residues. CDR1 and CDR2 (germline): SGHNT, YENEEA. V gave up 6 bases and J gave up 4 bases; unmatched junction bases: 11. CDR3 sequence: CASSHADRGGGNTIYF. DNA for the CDR3: TGTGCCAGCAGTCATGCTGACAGGGGAGGAGGAAACACCATATATTTT.

The genes are TRBV5-8 and TRBJ1-4, with 7 bases that match TRBD1. V trimming: 3 bases; J trimming: 4 bases; junction bases outside the gene matches: 6. CDR3 size: 15 residues. Germline V gene sequence: CDR1 SGHTS, CDR2 YDEGEE. The CDR3 is CASSSTGAGNEKLFF. The CDR3 region has the DNA TGTGCCAGCAGCTCCACAGGGGCTGGTAATGAAAAACTGTTTTTT. The whole variable domain, remainder taken from reference TRBV5-8 and TRBJ1-4, is EAGVTQSPTHLIKTRGQQATLRCSPISGHTSVYWYQQALGLGLQFLLWYDEGEERNRGNFPPRFSGRQFPNYSSELNVNALELEDSALYLCASSSTGAGNEKLFFGSGTQLSVL.

J is TRBJ2-1 and V is TRBV29-1; 10 bases map to TRBD2. This CDR3 comprises 13 residues. CDR1 and CDR2 from the germline V gene are SQVTM and ANQGSEA. With V trimmed by 5 bases and J by 9 bases, 7 bases remained unmatched. The CDR3 loop reads CSVRSQREGEQFF. The CDR3, as DNA: TGCAGCGTTCGCAGTCAGCGGGAGGGTGAGCAGTTCTTC.

The rearrangement links TRBV9 to TRBJ2-5; 9 bases are a match to TRBD1. There are 14 residues in the CDR3. The germline V gene encodes CDR1 SGDLS and CDR2 YYNGEE. V trimming: 1 base; J trimming: 4 bases; junction bases outside the gene matches: 2. CDR3 amino acids: CASSVTTGGETQYF. The CDR3 DNA reads as TGTGCCAGCAGCGTAACGACAGGGGGAGAGACCCAGTACTTC. The full variable domain, completed using reference TRBV9 and TRBJ2-5, is DSGVTQTPKHLITATGQRVTLRCSPRSGDLSVYWYQQSLDQGLQFLIQYYNGEERAKGNILERFSAQQFPDLHSELNLSSLELGDSALYFCASSVTTGGETQYFGPGTRLLVL.

This chain links TRBV5-1 with TRBJ2-7; 10 positions agree with TRBD1. This CDR3 region has 14 residues. V trimming: 3 bases; J trimming: 4 bases; junction bases outside the gene matches: 4. Germline V gene sequence: CDR1 SGHRS, CDR2 YFSETQ. CDR3: CASSSGTGEYEQYF. Here the CDR3 DNA reads TGCGCCAGCAGCTCTGGGACAGGGGAGTACGAGCAGTACTTC.

The chain uses TRBV4-2 and TRBJ1-2, with D perhaps TRBD1 (6 bases). In germline, CDR1 is LGHNA, CDR2 YNFKEQ. V lost 6 bases, J lost 4 bases, and 15 bases lay in between. The CDR3 spans 14 residues. DNA of the CDR3: TGTGCCAGCAGTCTGGACAGCACCACCTATGGCTACACCTTC. This encodes CASSLDSTTYGYTF.

The chain recombines TRBV4-1 with TRBJ2-7; 7 nucleotides agree with TRBD1. Germline CDR1 is MGHRA and CDR2 is YSYEKL. V lost 6 bases, J lost 7 bases, and 12 bases stayed unmatched. CDR3 length: 14 amino acids. CDR3 nucleotide sequence: TGCGCCAGCAGGGAGACAGGGTTACTGGGTGAGCAGTACTTC. Encoded protein: CASRETGLLGEQYF.

The gene calls are TRBV4-1 and TRBJ2-7; TRBD2 might be the D (6 bases). Germline lookup yields CDR1 MGHRA and CDR2 YSYEKL. Trimming removed 3 bases from V and 3 bases from J, with 18 bases in between. The CDR3 covers 16 residues. The DNA of the CDR3 is TGCGCCAGCAGCCAGACCGGAGTAGCGGCGTTCTACGAGCAGTACTTC. Protein: CASSQTGVAAFYEQYF.

The rearrangement links TRBV6-1 to TRBJ2-2; no clear D gene. V dropped 4 bases and J dropped 6 bases, with 6 bases sitting between them. The CDR3 covers 12 residues. Per the germline V gene, CDR1 is MNHNS and CDR2 is SASEGT. This CDR3 is CASSVSSGELFF. CDR3 in DNA: TGTGCCAGCAGTGTTAGTTCCGGGGAGCTGTTTTTT.

The chain uses TRBV6-1 and TRBJ2-5; the match to TRBD1 covers 7 bases. Looked up from germline, CDR1 is MNHNS and CDR2 is SASEGT. The V gene end was trimmed by 7 bases and the J gene end by 5 bases; junction bases not matched to a gene: 7. There are 13 residues in the CDR3. CDR3 in amino acids: CASIQGVVETQYF. Here the CDR3 DNA reads TGTGCCAGCATTCAGGGGGTGGTGGAGACCCAGTACTTC.

The genes are TRBV27 and TRBJ1-1, with D perhaps matching TRBD1 (5 bases). Germline V gene lookup returns CDR1 MNHEY and CDR2 SMNVEV (reference sequence). The CDR3 length is 9 residues. CDR3 DNA: TGTGCGGCAGGGCGCCCAGCTTTCTTT. This codes for CAAGRPAFF.

The chain couples TRBV6-5 to TRBJ1-1; 11 nucleotides align to TRBD1. This CDR3 is 13 amino acids long. Germline assignment: CDR1 MNHEY and CDR2 SVGAGI. Trimming cost V 3 bases and J 11 bases; bases outside gene matches: 5. The DNA for the CDR3 is TGTGCCAGCAGTTATGGACAGGGGGCGTTTGCTTTCTTT. Encoded protein: CASSYGQGAFAFF.

The chain combines TRBV4-1 with TRBJ1-2; TRBD1 aligns across 9 bases. This CDR3 contains 15 residues. Germline V gene lookup returns CDR1 MGHRA and CDR2 YSYEKL. After removal of 0 bases from V and 8 bases from J, the junction contained 7 bases not matched to a gene. The CDR3 DNA follows: TGCGCCAGCAGCCAAGAAGGACAGGGGTCGCGCGGCTACACCTTC. It specifies CASSQEGQGSRGYTF.

The chain couples TRBV10-1 to TRBJ2-1, with 10 bases matching TRBD2. The CDR3 sequence is 17 residues long. Looked up from germline, CDR1 is WNHNN and CDR2 is SYGVQD (reference sequence). Trimming removed 0 bases from V and 6 bases from J; junction bases left unmatched: 8. The CDR3 DNA reads TGCGCCAGCAGTGAGTCGACAGCGGGAGGGGTCCCCAATGAGCAGTTCTTC. This codes for CASSESTAGGVPNEQFF.

The rearrangement links TRBV5-4 to TRBJ2-7; 8 bases agree with TRBD2. Germline loops: CDR1 SGHNT, CDR2 YYREEE (reference sequence). Losses at the gene ends were 4 bases for V and 6 bases for J; bases not matched to a gene: 12. This CDR3 region has 15 residues. The CDR3 sequence is CASSPSSGNLGEQYF. Here the CDR3 DNA reads TGTGCCAGCAGCCCGAGTAGCGGGAATCTTGGCGAGCAGTACTTC.

The V gene is TRBV5-1, the J gene TRBJ2-1; TRBD1 matches at 8 bases. This CDR3 has 15 residues. The ends lost 3 bases at V and 1 base at J; junction bases unmatched: 3. Germline values: CDR1 SGHRS, CDR2 YFSETQ. In DNA form, the CDR3 reads TGCGCCAGCAGCTCTGACAGGGGATCCTACAATGAGCAGTTCTTC. Protein: CASSSDRGSYNEQFF.